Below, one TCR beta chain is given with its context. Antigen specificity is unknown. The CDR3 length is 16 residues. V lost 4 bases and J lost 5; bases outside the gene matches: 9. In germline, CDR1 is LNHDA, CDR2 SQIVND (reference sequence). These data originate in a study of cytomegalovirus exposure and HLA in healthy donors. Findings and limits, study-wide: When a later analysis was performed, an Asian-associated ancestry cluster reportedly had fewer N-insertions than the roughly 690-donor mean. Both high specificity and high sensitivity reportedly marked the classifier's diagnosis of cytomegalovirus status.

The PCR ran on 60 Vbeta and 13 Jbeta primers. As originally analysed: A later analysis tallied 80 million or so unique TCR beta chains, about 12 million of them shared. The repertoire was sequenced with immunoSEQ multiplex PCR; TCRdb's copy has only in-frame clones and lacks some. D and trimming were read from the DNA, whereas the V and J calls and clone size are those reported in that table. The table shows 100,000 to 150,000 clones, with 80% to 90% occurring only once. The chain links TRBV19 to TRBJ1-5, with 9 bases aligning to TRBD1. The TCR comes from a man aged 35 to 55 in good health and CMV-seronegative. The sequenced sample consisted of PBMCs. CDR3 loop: CASSRRQGVLYQPQHF. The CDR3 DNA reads TGTGCCAGTAGTAGAAGACAGGGGGTGTTGTATCAGCCCCAGCATTTT. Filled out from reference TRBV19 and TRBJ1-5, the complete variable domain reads DGGITQSPKYLFRKEGQNVTLSCEQNLNHDAMYWYRQDPGQGLRLIYYSQIVNDFQKGDIAEGYSVSREKKESFPLTVTSAQKNPTAFYLCASSRRQGVLYQPQHFGDGTRLSIL.